This T cell receptor beta chain was sequenced for a study of blood T cell repertoires in COVID-19. Turning to the study itself: Collection of acute and convalescent COVID-19 samples took place in the United States, Italy and Spain. The analysed material was cDNA or gDNA that came from T cells, B-cell-depleted T cells, or PBMCs.

The CDR3 contains 16 residues. The V end lost 5 bases, the J end lost 9 bases, and 24 bases lay between the germline ends. The germline V gene encodes CDR1 SGDLS and CDR2 YYNGEE. Original data processing: Estimation of nucleated cell counts relied on the amplification of reference gene primers. Data came from immunoSEQ multiplex PCR; TCRdb stores just in-frame clones and leaves some out. D and trimming come from the DNA, and the V and J calls and clone size come from that table. This table has approximately 67,000 clones, about 89% appearing once. The TCR comes from a man in his fifties or sixties with active COVID-19. The sample consisted of peripheral blood. The gene calls are TRBV9 and TRBJ2-1; a possible D gene is TRBD1 (6 bases). The chain's CDR3 is CASSSESGQIGAEQFF. The CDR3 nucleotides read TGTGCCAGCAGTTCCGAAAGTGGACAGATCGGCGCTGAGCAGTTCTTC. Drawing the rest from reference TRBV9 and TRBJ2-1, the complete variable domain is DSGVTQTPKHLITATGQRVTLRCSPRSGDLSVYWYQQSLDQGLQFLIQYYNGEERAKGNILERFSAQQFPDLHSELNLSSLELGDSALYFCASSSESGQIGAEQFFGPGTRLTVL.